One and the same sample provided the 11 T cell receptor beta chains below, sequenced in a study of PD-1 blockade in mismatch repair-deficient tumors. The repertoire was sequenced with immunoSEQ multiplex PCR; TCRdb's copy has only in-frame clones and lacks some. In the table there are some 85,000 clones, more than 80% of which are singletons. Material: peripheral blood, obtained 44 weeks after starting pembrolizumab. All receptors derive from an adult with mismatch repair-deficient cancer.

The rearrangement joins TRBV18 to TRBJ2-1; 7 bases fit TRBD2. This CDR3 has 17 amino acids. Germline loops: CDR1 KGHSH, CDR2 LQKENI. V trimming: 2 bases; J trimming: 0 bases; junction bases outside the gene matches: 7. In DNA, the CDR3 is TGTGCCAGCTCACCATTCGGCGGGGGAGGCTCCTACAATGAGCAGTTCTTC. Protein product: CASSPFGGGGSYNEQFF.

V usage is TRBV27 and J usage is TRBJ2-7, with D possibly TRBD1 on 6 matching bases. Deletions cut 6 bases from V and 7 bases from J, with 16 bases between. Germline lookup yields CDR1 MNHEY and CDR2 SMNVEV (reference sequence). The CDR3 sequence is 13 residues long. This CDR3 is CASRPLTGWEQYF. The CDR3 coding sequence is TGTGCCAGCAGGCCGTTAACAGGGTGGGAGCAGTACTTC.

This clone was picked up many times. The chain is built from TRBV2 and TRBJ2-7; D may be TRBD2 (6 bases). V was cut by 1 base and J by 7 bases, with 11 bases left in between. The CDR3 consists of 13 residues. Per germline, CDR1 SNHLY and CDR2 FYNNEI. The CDR3 loop is CASSEGGVREQYF. CDR3 nucleotides: TGTGCCAGCAGTGAAGGGGGGGTTAGGGAGCAGTACTTC. Filled out from reference TRBV2 and TRBJ2-7, the complete variable domain reads EPEVTQTPSHQVTQMGQEVILRCVPISNHLYFYWYRQILGQKVEFLVSFYNNEISEKSEIFDDQFSVERPDGSNFTLKIRSTKLEDSAMYFCASSEGGVREQYFGPGTRLTVT.

On this clone: A read error may produce the germline difference seen at one junction end. The CDR3 DNA is TGTGCCAGCAGCTCCGGGACTAGCAGAGATACGCAGTATTTT. This translates into CASSSGTSRDTQYF. The chain has TRBV11-3 and TRBJ2-3; 9 nucleotides line up with TRBD2. CDR3 length equals 14 residues. CDR1 is SGHNT and CDR2 is YENEEA in the germline V gene.

This clone occurred once. Compared with germline, one end of the junction differs, possibly owing to a read error. CDR3 protein: CSVEDSFGDEQYF. CDR3 DNA: TGCAGCGTCGAAGACAGTTTCGGCGACGAGCAGTACTTC. V usage is TRBV29-1 and J usage is TRBJ2-7, with a weak D call TRBD1 (5 bases). This CDR3 has 13 residues. Per germline, CDR1 SQVTM and CDR2 ANQGSEA.

This chain links TRBV7-9 with TRBJ2-7; D is unresolved. Per germline, CDR1 SEHNR and CDR2 FQNEAQ (reference sequence). The CDR3 contains 13 residues. V lost 5 bases and J 2 bases, leaving 10 bases between the germline ends. DNA of the CDR3: TGTGCCAGCAGCCGGGCCGTGACCTACGAGCAGTACTTC. It translates to CASSRAVTYEQYF.

This clone has only a few counts. The chain has TRBV7-8 and TRBJ1-1, with TRBD1 as a possible D gene (5 bases). Trimming took off 2 bases at V and 5 bases at J, with 15 bases between the two ends. The germline gives CDR1 SGHVS, CDR2 FQNEAQ. The CDR3 has 15 residues. CDR3 amino acids: CASSLRRGVETEAFF. The DNA of the CDR3 is TGTGCCAGCAGCTTAAGGAGGGGTGTAGAGACTGAAGCTTTCTTT.

The chain combines TRBV14 with TRBJ1-5, with 7 bases identical to TRBD1. The CDR3 is 13 amino acids. Unmatched junction bases numbered 3, after V lost 4 bases and J lost 6 bases. The germline gives CDR1 SGHDN, CDR2 FVKESK. Here the CDR3 DNA reads TGTGCCAGCAGCCCAGGGGGTCTTCAGCCCCAGCATTTT. As protein: CASSPGGLQPQHF.

This rearrangement joins TRBV5-1 to TRBJ2-1; possibly TRBD2 for D (6 bases). Germline V gene sequence: CDR1 SGHRS, CDR2 YFSETQ. The CDR3 has 14 amino acids. Trimming removed 4 bases from V and 12 bases from J, with 20 bases in between. The CDR3 DNA follows: TGCGCCAGCAGCGCAATCCGGCGGGAAGAATCGCAGTTCTTC. It specifies CASSAIRREESQFF.

The V gene is TRBV5-1, the J gene TRBJ2-3; the D gene is possibly TRBD2 (6 bases). CDR3 length: 15 amino acids. Trimming pared 5 bases from V and 0 bases from J, leaving 13 bases between. Germline CDR1 reads SGHRS; CDR2 reads YFSETQ. CDR3 bases: TGCGCCAGCAGGGCCGACGCGGGGAGCACAGATACGCAGTATTTT. Translation: CASRADAGSTDTQYF.

V is TRBV19 and J is TRBJ1-5; 9 nucleotides agree with TRBD1. V was pared by 7 bases and J by 4 bases, with 8 bases of the junction left unmatched. The CDR3 totals 15 residues. The germline V gene has CDR1 LNHDA and CDR2 SQIVND (reference sequence). CDR3 loop: CASTITGGGNQPQHF. CDR3 coding DNA: TGTGCCAGTACCATAACAGGGGGCGGAAATCAGCCCCAGCATTTT.